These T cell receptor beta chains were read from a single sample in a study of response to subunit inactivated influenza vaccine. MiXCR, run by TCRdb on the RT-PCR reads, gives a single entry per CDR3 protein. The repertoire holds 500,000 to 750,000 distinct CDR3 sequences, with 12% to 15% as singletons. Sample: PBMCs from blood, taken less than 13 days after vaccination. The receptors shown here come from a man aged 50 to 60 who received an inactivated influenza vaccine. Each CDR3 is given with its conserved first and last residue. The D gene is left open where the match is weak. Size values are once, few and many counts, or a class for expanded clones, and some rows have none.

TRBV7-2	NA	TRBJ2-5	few	CASSPLGGERETQYF	TGTGCCAGCAGCCCCCTCGGAGGGGAACGAGAGACCCAGTACTTC
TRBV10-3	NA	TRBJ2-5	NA	CAISLTRGETQYF	TGTGCCATCAGCCTGACTAGAGGCGAGACCCAGTACTTC
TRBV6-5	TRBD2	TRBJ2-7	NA	CASSYAFRTSGIYEQYF	TGTGCCAGCAGTTACGCGTTCCGGACTAGCGGGATCTACGAGCAGTACTTC
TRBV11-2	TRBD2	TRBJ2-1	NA	CASSLVMGLPGGPYNEQFF	TGTGCCAGCAGCTTAGTAATGGGTCTTCCGGGAGGGCCCTACAATGAGCAGTTCTTC
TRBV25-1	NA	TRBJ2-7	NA	CASSEFRQGSYEQYF	TGTGCCAGCAGTGAATTTAGGCAGGGTAGCTACGAGCAGTACTTC
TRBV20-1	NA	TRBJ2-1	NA	CSARGSLARPYNEQFF	TGCAGTGCTAGAGGATCACTAGCTCGACCCTACAATGAGCAGTTCTTC
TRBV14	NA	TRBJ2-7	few	CASSHRPSYEQYF	TGTGCCAGCAGCCATAGACCGTCCTACGAGCAGTACTTC
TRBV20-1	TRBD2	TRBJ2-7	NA	CSAGGSGRASSDYEQYF	TGCAGTGCAGGGGGAAGCGGGAGGGCCTCCTCGGATTACGAGCAGTACTTC
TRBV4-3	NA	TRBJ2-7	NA	CASSPRKQGSYEQYF	TGCGCCAGCAGCCCCCGAAAGCAGGGTTCATACGAGCAGTACTTC
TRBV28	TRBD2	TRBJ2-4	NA	CASSPSLGLAGVAKNIQYF	TGTGCCAGCAGTCCATCACTCGGACTAGCGGGGGTAGCCAAAAACATTCAGTACTTC
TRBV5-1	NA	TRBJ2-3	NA	CASSSWVADTQYF	TGCGCCAGCAGCTCGTGGGTGGCAGATACGCAGTATTTT
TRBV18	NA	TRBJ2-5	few	CASSPTLSSAETQYF	TGTGCCAGCTCACCAACCCTTTCATCGGCAGAGACCCAGTACTTC
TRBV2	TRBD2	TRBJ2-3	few	CASNRAGDADTQYF	TGTGCCAGCAACCGAGCGGGAGATGCCGATACGCAGTATTTT
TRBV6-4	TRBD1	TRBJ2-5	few	CASSDGQGAQYF	TGTGCCAGCAGTGACGGGCAGGGGGCCCAGTACTTC
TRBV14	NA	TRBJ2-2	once	CASSQEGWGTGELFF	TGTGCCAGCAGCCAAGAGGGCTGGGGAACCGGGGAGCTGTTTTTT
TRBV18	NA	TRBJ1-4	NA	CASSPDLSEKLFF	TGTGCCAGCTCACCAGATTTGTCGGAAAAACTGTTTTTT
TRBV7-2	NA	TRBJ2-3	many	CASSLPSADTQYF	TGTGCCAGCAGCCTCCCTTCTGCAGATACGCAGTATTTT
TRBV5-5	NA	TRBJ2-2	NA	CASSWALGFTGELFF	TGTGCCAGCAGCTGGGCCCTGGGGTTCACCGGGGAGCTGTTTTTT
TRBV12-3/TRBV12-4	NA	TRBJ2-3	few	CASRRGGALTDTQYF	TGTGCCAGCAGGAGGGGGGGGGCGCTTACAGATACGCAGTATTTT
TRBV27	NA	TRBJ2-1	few	CASMELTYNEQFF	TGTGCCAGCATGGAACTAACCTACAATGAGCAGTTCTTC
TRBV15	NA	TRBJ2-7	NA	CATSRDRGDEQYF	TGTGCCACCAGCAGAGATCGTGGGGACGAGCAGTACTTC
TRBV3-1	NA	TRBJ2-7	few	CASSQQVGPYEQYF	TGTGCCAGCAGCCAACAGGTCGGACCTTACGAGCAGTACTTC
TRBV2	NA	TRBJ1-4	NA	CASSLRGRGPTNEKLFF	TGTGCCAGCAGTTTAAGAGGAAGAGGACCAACTAATGAAAAACTGTTTTTT
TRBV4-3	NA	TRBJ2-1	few	CASSQTLQYNEQFF	TGCGCCAGCAGCCAAACCCTACAATACAATGAGCAGTTCTTC
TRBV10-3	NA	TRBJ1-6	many	CAISEGPLGEAPLHF	TGTGCCATCAGTGAGGGCCCGTTGGGGGAGGCTCCCCTCCACTTT
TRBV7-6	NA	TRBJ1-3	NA	CASSLTRFAGSGNTIYF	TGTGCCAGCAGCTTAACCCGATTCGCGGGCTCTGGAAACACCATATATTTT
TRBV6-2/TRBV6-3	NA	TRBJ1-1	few	CASRDTTTTEAFF	TGTGCCAGCAGGGACACCACAACCACTGAAGCTTTCTTT
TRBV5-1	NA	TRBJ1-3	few	CASSPDSYWSSGNTIYF	TGCGCCAGCAGCCCGGACAGTTACTGGTCGTCTGGAAACACCATATATTTT
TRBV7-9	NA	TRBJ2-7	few	CASSSNFRVPYEQYF	TGTGCCAGCAGTTCAAATTTCAGGGTACCTTACGAGCAGTACTTC
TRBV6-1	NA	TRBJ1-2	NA	CASKDQGRNYGYTF	TGTGCCAGCAAAGATCAGGGGAGAAACTATGGCTACACCTTC
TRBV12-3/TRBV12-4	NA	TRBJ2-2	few	CASSLGQMGAANTGELFF	TGTGCCAGCAGTTTAGGCCAAATGGGGGCAGCGAACACCGGGGAGCTGTTTTTT
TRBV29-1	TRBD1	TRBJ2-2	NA	CSVYRGTGELFF	TGCAGCGTGTACAGGGGGACCGGGGAGCTGTTTTTT
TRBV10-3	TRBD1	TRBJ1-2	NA	CAISEGGAGYGYTF	TGTGCCATCAGTGAAGGGGGCGCAGGCTATGGCTACACCTTC
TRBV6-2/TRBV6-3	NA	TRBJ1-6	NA	CASSYGPGTNSPLHF	TGTGCCAGCAGTTACGGTCCAGGAACTAATTCACCCCTCCACTTT
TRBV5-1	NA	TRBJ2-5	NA	CASSLIDTPQETQYF	TGCGCCAGCAGCTTGATTGATACACCTCAAGAGACCCAGTACTTC
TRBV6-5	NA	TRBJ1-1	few	CASSYGGADTEAFF	TGTGCCAGCAGTTATGGGGGCGCGGACACTGAAGCTTTCTTT
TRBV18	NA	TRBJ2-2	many	CASSTGGELFF	TGTGCCAGCTCCACGGGTGGGGAGCTGTTTTTT